These 31 T cell receptor beta chains were all obtained from the same sample, sequenced in a study of T cell repertoires in cytomegalovirus infection. Antigens of these TCRs are unknown. Via MiXCR, TCRdb re-called the reads, giving one row per CDR3 protein. The sample yields around 710,000 distinct CDR3 sequences, 25% to 30% seen once. This specimen was cultured CD8+ T cells from PBMCs, taken from culture after CMV antigen stimulation. The receptor set was obtained from a human donor in good health (CMV status not recorded). Some clones in this sample may be carry-over from other donors' samples.

This clonotype was observed many times. V gene TRBV7-8 combines with J gene TRBJ1-5, with D possibly being TRBD1 (5 bases). V dropped 2 bases and J dropped 0 bases, with 11 bases sitting between them. In germline, CDR1 is SGHVS, CDR2 FQNEAQ. CDR3 size: 16 residues. CDR3 sequence: CASSLLAGISNQPQHF. The CDR3 DNA follows: TGTGCCAGCAGCTTATTGGCAGGGATTAGCAATCAGCCCCAGCATTTT.

This clonotype was observed a few times. This chain's CDR3 is CASSYRNREAFF. CDR3 DNA sequence: TGTGCCAGCAGCTATCGGAACCGGGAAGCTTTCTTT. V gene TRBV7-2 combines with J gene TRBJ1-1; D call uncertain. Trimming took off 4 bases at V and 8 bases at J, with 11 bases between the two ends. Germline assignment: CDR1 SGHTA and CDR2 FQGNSA. This CDR3 region has 12 residues.

This clonotype was counted ten times or more. The chain links TRBV7-9 to TRBJ2-5; D gene uncertain. V was clipped by 6 bases and J by 4 bases, with 24 bases between them. The CDR3 is 17 amino acids. Germline CDR1 and CDR2: SEHNR and FQNEAQ (reference sequence). For the CDR3, the DNA is TGTGCCAGCAGTTACACCGGCCTCCACCGCGGTCTAGAGACCCAGTACTTC. Translated, it gives CASSYTGLHRGLETQYF.

This clonotype was seen more than once but under ten times. The CDR3 protein is CSARMQVMNTEAFF. The CDR3 DNA is TGCAGTGCTAGAATGCAGGTCATGAACACTGAAGCTTTCTTT. The V gene is TRBV20-1, the J gene TRBJ1-1; D not resolved. Germline V lookup: CDR1 DFQATT, CDR2 SNEGSKA (reference sequence). CDR3 length: 14 residues. V was cut by 2 bases and J by 0 bases, with 10 bases left in between.

The chain recombines TRBV6-8 with TRBJ2-2, with D uncertain. The V end was cut by 0 bases, the J end by 2 bases, with 10 bases between. CDR3 length: 16 residues. The germline V gene has CDR1 MNHGY and CDR2 SAAAGT. CDR3 sequence reads: CASSYSITYNTGELFF. The CDR3, as DNA: TGTGCCAGCAGTTACTCCATTACTTATAACACCGGGGAGCTGTTTTTT.

About this clonotype: A much larger clone sits a single nucleotide away, making a read error possible. This chain connects TRBV12-3 or TRBV12-4 to TRBJ2-1; D perhaps matches TRBD2 (6 bases). The CDR3 spans 13 residues. DNA for the CDR3: TGTGACAGCAGTTTTGGAGGGGCTGATGAGCAGTTCTTC. It yields the protein CDSSFGGADEQFF.

The chain recombines TRBV7-6 with TRBJ2-7, with 7 bases that match TRBD1. V shed 5 bases and J 6 bases; nucleotides not matched to a gene: 7. CDR1 and CDR2 (germline): SGHVS, FNYEAQ. The CDR3 sequence is 13 residues long. The CDR3 sequence is CASSLSTGPEQYF. CDR3 sequence (DNA): TGTGCCAGCAGCCTCTCGACAGGGCCCGAGCAGTACTTC.

This clonotype was observed a few times. This chain links TRBV11-2 with TRBJ2-5; tentatively, D is TRBD1 (6 bases). Trimming shortened V by 4 bases and J by 1 base, and 10 bases separated the two germline ends. CDR1 SGHAT and CDR2 FQNNGV come from the germline V gene. CDR3 length: 14 residues. This CDR3 is CASSSGTTQETQYF. The DNA of the CDR3 is TGTGCCAGCAGCTCGGGGACAACCCAAGAGACCCAGTACTTC. The full variable domain, in which reference TRBV11-2 and TRBJ2-5 provide the parts outside the CDR3, is EAGVAQSPRYKIIEKRQSVAFWCNPISGHATLYWYQQILGQGPKLLIQFQNNGVVDDSQLPKDRFSAERLKGVDSTLKIQPAKLEDSAVYLCASSSGTTQETQYFGPGTRLLVL.

V gene TRBV4-3 combines with J gene TRBJ2-5; 12 bases match TRBD2. The CDR3 is 20 amino acids. The junction had 13 bases not matched to a gene; V was cut back by 0 bases and J by 2 bases. Looked up from germline, CDR1 is LGHNA and CDR2 is YSLEER. This CDR3 is CASSQEGGWLAGGDQETQYF. The CDR3 DNA reads TGCGCCAGCAGCCAAGAAGGCGGCTGGCTAGCGGGGGGGGATCAAGAGACCCAGTACTTC.

On this clonotype itself: A much larger clone lies a single base off, so this may be a read error. J is TRBJ1-6 and V is TRBV7-8, with D possibly being TRBD1 (6 bases). There are 18 residues in the CDR3. V lost 8 bases to trimming and J lost 6 bases, with 26 bases between them. Germline V gene sequence: CDR1 SGHVS, CDR2 FQNEAQ. CDR3 sequence reads: CASRHSTAGRQANSPLHF. The CDR3 bases are TGTGCCAGCCGACACTCGACGGCAGGAAGACAGGCTAATTCACCCCTCCACTTT.

This clonotype showed up just a few times. The chain links TRBV6-6 to TRBJ2-7; D might be TRBD1 (5 bases). V lost 0 bases and J 3 bases, leaving 12 bases between the germline ends. Germline V gene data show CDR1 as MNHNY and CDR2 as SVGAGI (reference sequence). The CDR3 contains 15 residues. The chain's CDR3 is CASSYSGRVSYEQYF. The CDR3, as DNA: TGTGCCAGCAGTTACTCTGGCAGGGTGAGCTACGAGCAGTACTTC.

J is TRBJ2-5 and V is TRBV27; 10 bases match TRBD2. Losses at the gene ends were 1 base for V and 5 bases for J; bases not matched to a gene: 7. There are 16 residues in the CDR3. The V gene's germline CDR1 is MNHEY and CDR2 SMNVEV (reference sequence). In DNA, the CDR3 is TGTGCCAGCAGTTTATATCGGCTAGCGGGGGTGGAGACCCAGTACTTC. It specifies CASSLYRLAGVETQYF.

The chain joins TRBV7-6 to TRBJ2-1, with 8 bases aligning to TRBD1. V lost 3 bases and J lost 9; bases outside the gene matches: 10. Germline-derived CDR1 and CDR2 are SGHVS and FNYEAQ. The CDR3 contains 15 residues. The CDR3 sequence is CASSFGQGPFVEQFF. CDR3 nucleotide sequence: TGTGCCAGCAGCTTTGGACAGGGTCCCTTCGTTGAGCAGTTCTTC.

The chain has TRBV2 and TRBJ1-5; D unresolved. The CDR3 spans 16 residues. Germline assignment: CDR1 SNHLY and CDR2 FYNNEI. Trimming removed 1 base from V and 3 bases from J, with 13 bases in between. In DNA, the CDR3 is TGTGCCAGCAGTGAAGGGCCAGCGGGAGACAATCAGCCCCAGCATTTT. Protein product: CASSEGPAGDNQPQHF.

V gene TRBV20-1 combines with J gene TRBJ2-1, with a weak D call TRBD2 (5 bases). V shed 6 bases and J shed 1 base, with 16 bases lying between them. This CDR3 has 15 amino acids. Looked up from germline, CDR1 is DFQATT and CDR2 is SNEGSKA (reference sequence). CDR3 DNA: TGCAGTGCCCGACTCGGGATTGTGTCCTACAATGAGCAGTTCTTC. Translated, it gives CSARLGIVSYNEQFF.

There are many counts of this clonotype. This chain connects TRBV7-9 to TRBJ2-1, with TRBD2 identical over 11 bases. CDR3 length: 18 residues. V shed 5 bases, J shed 1 base, and the junction held 10 bases outside the gene matches. The germline gives CDR1 SEHNR, CDR2 FQNEAQ (reference sequence). In DNA form, the CDR3 reads TGTGCCAGCAGCCGCGGCGCTAGCGGGGGGAGATCCTACAATGAGCAGTTCTTC. This gives the protein CASSRGASGGRSYNEQFF. The variable domain in full, with the rest retrieved from reference TRBV7-9 and TRBJ2-1, is DTGVSQNPRHKITKRGQNVTFRCDPISEHNRLYWYRQTLGQGPEFLTYFQNEAQLEKSRLLSDRFSAERPKGSFSTLEIQRTEQGDSAMYLCASSRGASGGRSYNEQFFGPGTRLTVL.

The J gene is TRBJ2-2, the V gene TRBV28, with 8 bases that match TRBD1. The germline V gene encodes CDR1 MDHEN and CDR2 SYDVKM. V lost 4 bases to trimming and J lost 5 bases; unmatched junction nucleotides: 6. The CDR3 runs to 15 residues. Written as DNA, the CDR3 is TGTGCCAGCAGTTACCGGACAGGGTGGACCGGGGAGCTGTTTTTT. It translates to CASSYRTGWTGELFF.

There are a few counts of this clonotype. The chain has TRBV11-2 and TRBJ2-7; D possibly corresponds to TRBD1 (6 bases). The ends were cut back, 0 bases at V and 8 bases at J, with 14 bases in the middle. The CDR3 is 14 amino acids. Germline CDR1 reads SGHAT; CDR2 reads FQNNGV. The CDR3, as DNA: TGTGCCAGCAGCTTAGATCTAGGTGGGACACAGCAGTACTTC. Amino acids: CASSLDLGGTQQYF.

The rearrangement uses TRBV24-1 and TRBJ2-5; D ambiguous. The germline CDR1 and CDR2 sequences are KGHDR and SFDVKD. Trimming shortened V by 4 bases and J by 2 bases, and 13 bases separated the two germline ends. The CDR3 is 15 amino acids. CDR3 DNA: TGTGCCACCAGTGAACGGACGCAGAGTCAAGAGACCCAGTACTTC. Translating it yields CATSERTQSQETQYF.

The rearrangement links TRBV6-2 or TRBV6-3 to TRBJ1-2; D unresolved. The CDR3 runs 15 residues. Deletions cut 0 bases from V and 6 bases from J, with 14 bases between. Germline V gene data show CDR1 as MNHEY and CDR2 as SVGEGT. The CDR3 region is CASSYSIGRKDGYTF. DNA of the CDR3: TGTGCCAGCAGTTACTCGATCGGCAGGAAGGATGGCTACACCTTC.

The V call is TRBV6-5, the J call TRBJ1-4; no clear D gene. CDR3 length: 17 amino acids. Germline assignment: CDR1 MNHEY and CDR2 SVGAGI. With 0 bases removed from V and 2 bases from J, the gap between germline ends came to 13 bases. The CDR3 DNA sequence: TGTGCCAGCAGTTACTCGGCTTTACGGGGTACTAATGAAAAACTGTTTTTT. Its protein is CASSYSALRGTNEKLFF.

V gene TRBV7-9 combines with J gene TRBJ2-7, with D hard to call. Germline loops: CDR1 SEHNR, CDR2 FQNEAQ (reference sequence). The length of the CDR3 is 16 residues. With 5 bases removed from V and 4 bases from J, the gap between germline ends came to 21 bases. The CDR3 nucleotides read TGTGCCAGCAGCCCTCCAACAAGCATCCCCGGGTACGAGCAGTACGTC. Amino acid sequence: CASSPPTSIPGYEQYV.

There are a few counts of this clonotype. The chain has TRBV28 and TRBJ2-1, with 7 bases fitting TRBD1. With 6 bases clipped from V and 5 bases from J, the junction kept 13 bases outside the gene matches. The CDR3 length is 16 residues. Germline CDR1 reads MDHEN; CDR2 reads SYDVKM. In DNA form, the CDR3 reads TGTGCCAGCAGGGACGGACAGGTTAGGTCCGACAATGAGCAGTTCTTC. It specifies CASRDGQVRSDNEQFF.

The rearrangement uses TRBV27 and TRBJ1-5, with D hard to call. Germline V lookup: CDR1 MNHEY, CDR2 SMNVEV (reference sequence). CDR3 length equals 15 residues. V gave up 6 bases and J gave up 4 bases, with 16 bases separating them. The CDR3 DNA reads as TGTGCCAGCAGCTCCTCGGACGGATATAATCAGCCCCAGCATTTT. Protein: CASSSSDGYNQPQHF.

The chain carries TRBV3-1 and TRBJ1-1; tentatively, D is TRBD1 (5 bases). The CDR3 consists of 14 residues. Germline values: CDR1 LGHDT, CDR2 YNNKEL (reference sequence). V gave up 3 bases and J gave up 5 bases, with 13 bases separating them. The CDR3 region has the DNA TGTGCCAGCAGCCACCCAGGGAGATGGACTGAAGCTTTCTTT. Residues: CASSHPGRWTEAFF.

This clonotype was found a few times. V is TRBV4-2 and J is TRBJ1-3, with D perhaps matching TRBD1 (6 bases). V gave up 4 bases and J gave up 0 bases, with 19 bases separating them. The CDR3 runs to 18 residues. CDR1 and CDR2 (germline): LGHNA, YNFKEQ. The CDR3 nucleotides read TGTGCCAGCAGCCTCGGGGGGGCAGGGACCTACTCTGGAAACACCATATATTTT. Translated, it gives CASSLGGAGTYSGNTIYF.

The rearrangement joins TRBV4-3 to TRBJ2-5, with a possible D match to TRBD1 (5 bases). V lost 0 bases and J 5 bases, leaving 16 bases between the germline ends. The CDR3 consists of 16 residues. The V gene's germline CDR1 is LGHNA and CDR2 YSLEER. DNA of the CDR3: TGCGCCAGCAGCCAAGATCAAGGCAGGGAAAGGGAGACCCAGTACTTC. Translation: CASSQDQGRERETQYF.

V is TRBV19 and J is TRBJ2-2; D unresolved. Germline V CDR1 and CDR2: LNHDA, SQIVND (reference sequence). The CDR3 runs 17 residues. The V end was cut by 5 bases, the J end by 3 bases, with 19 bases between. Here the CDR3 reads CASSLRMLTGHTGELFF. In nucleotides, the CDR3 is TGTGCCAGTAGTTTAAGAATGTTAACCGGACACACCGGGGAGCTGTTTTTT.

This clonotype was found a few times. V is TRBV10-3 and J is TRBJ2-3, with 10 bases lining up with TRBD1. Germline CDR1 and CDR2: ENHRY and SYGVKD. The CDR3 has 16 residues. Losses at the gene ends were 3 bases for V and 3 bases for J; bases not matched to a gene: 6. CDR3 in amino acids: CAISDPGTGVTDTQYF. The CDR3 DNA is TGTGCCATCAGTGACCCCGGGACAGGGGTAACAGATACGCAGTATTTT.

This clonotype occurred many times. The chain links TRBV12-3 or TRBV12-4 to TRBJ2-5, with D unresolved. CDR3 length: 15 residues. Trimming took off 3 bases at V and 1 base at J, with 12 bases between the two ends. The CDR3 sequence is CASSFGRTVQETQYF. DNA of the CDR3: TGTGCCAGCAGTTTTGGTCGGACCGTCCAAGAGACCCAGTACTTC.

The chain combines TRBV7-9 with TRBJ2-4, with no clear D. Germline CDR1 reads SEHNR; CDR2 reads FQNEAQ (reference sequence). CDR3 length equals 15 residues. V was pared by 0 bases and J by 2 bases, with 8 bases between. The CDR3 DNA follows: TGTGCCAGCAGCTTAGCGCGGTTTTCCAAAAACATTCAGTACTTC. Translated, it gives CASSLARFSKNIQYF.